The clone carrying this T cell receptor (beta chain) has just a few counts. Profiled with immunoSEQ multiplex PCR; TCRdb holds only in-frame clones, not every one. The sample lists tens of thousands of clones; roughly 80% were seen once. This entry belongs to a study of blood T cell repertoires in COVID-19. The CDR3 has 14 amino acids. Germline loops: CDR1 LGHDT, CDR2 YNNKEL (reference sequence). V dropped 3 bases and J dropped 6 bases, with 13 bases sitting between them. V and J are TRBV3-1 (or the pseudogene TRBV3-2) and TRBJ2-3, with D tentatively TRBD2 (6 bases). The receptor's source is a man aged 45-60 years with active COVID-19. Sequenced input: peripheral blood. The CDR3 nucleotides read TGTGCCAGCAGCCAGCCTAGCGCCGGGGATACGCAGTATTTT. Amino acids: CASSQPSAGDTQYF.